Below, 10 T cell receptor beta chains from the same sample are listed, as sequenced in a study of T cells in tumors after PD-1 blockade. Generated by immunoSEQ multiplex PCR, the TCRdb table keeps only in-frame clones and is missing some. The table lists about 33,000 clones, 78% of them singletons. Sequenced here: PBMCs, sampled before anti-PD-1 treatment. The source is a human donor with basal cell carcinoma.

V gene TRBV7-9 combines with J gene TRBJ1-3, with TRBD1 as a possible D gene (5 bases). V was clipped by 10 bases and J by 0 bases, with 13 bases between them. There are 14 residues in the CDR3. Germline CDR1 and CDR2: SEHNR and FQNEAQ (reference sequence). The CDR3 coding sequence is TGTGCCACCACGGGGCAGATCTCTGGAAACACCATATATTTT. Its protein is CATTGQISGNTIYF.

This chain uses TRBV5-4 with TRBJ2-1, with 11 bases matching TRBD2. J lost 7 bases, V lost 6 bases, and 9 bases had no gene match. CDR1 is SGHNT and CDR2 is YYREEE in the germline V gene (reference sequence). The CDR3 consists of 15 residues. CDR3 bases: TGTGCCAGCAAACAAAATGGACTAGCGGGTAATGAGCAGTTCTTC. Its translation: CASKQNGLAGNEQFF.

The chain carries TRBV28 and TRBJ1-2; tentative D call: TRBD1 (5 bases). The germline CDR1 and CDR2 sequences are MDHEN and SYDVKM. Trimming removed 7 bases from V and 1 base from J, with 13 bases in between. The CDR3 covers 14 residues. The CDR3 region has the DNA TGTGCCAGCACCGTAGCCAGGGTTAACTATGGCTACACCTTC. Encoded protein: CASTVARVNYGYTF.

CDR3: CASTHRGLGNTIYF. CDR3 DNA: TGTGCCAGCACCCATCGGGGGCTAGGAAACACCATATATTTT. The rearrangement links TRBV6-5 to TRBJ1-3, with D tentatively TRBD1 (6 bases). The CDR3 has 14 residues. CDR1 and CDR2 from the germline V gene are MNHEY and SVGAGI. The V end lost 7 bases, the J end lost 4 bases, and 14 bases lay between the germline ends.

As DNA, the CDR3 is TGTGCCAGCAGCTTAACGGGTCCTCAGGGGACTGAAGCTTTCTTT. It encodes CASSLTGPQGTEAFF. The chain combines TRBV7-6 with TRBJ1-1; tentatively, D is TRBD1 (6 bases). The CDR3 spans 15 residues. In germline, CDR1 is SGHVS, CDR2 FNYEAQ. Deletions cut 2 bases from V and 5 bases from J, with 15 bases between.

This clone was seen only once. J is TRBJ2-7 and V is TRBV9; either TRBD1 or TRBD2 may fit D (6 bases each). The V end lost 4 bases, the J end lost 2 bases, and 16 bases lay between the germline ends. The germline V gene encodes CDR1 SGDLS and CDR2 YYNGEE. The CDR3 runs 15 residues. CDR3 sequence (DNA): TGTGCCAGCAGCCTTAGGGGGGACGGCACCTACGAGCAGTACTTC. It is translated as CASSLRGDGTYEQYF.

This rearrangement joins TRBV9 to TRBJ2-5; D not certain. The CDR3 consists of 13 residues. CDR1 and CDR2 from the germline V gene are SGDLS and YYNGEE. The ends were cut back, 0 bases at V and 3 bases at J, with 6 bases in the middle. For the CDR3, the DNA is TGTGCCAGCAGCGTAGCCTCAGAAGAGACCCAGTACTTC. It specifies CASSVASEETQYF. The full variable domain, its missing parts supplied by reference TRBV9 and TRBJ2-5, is DSGVTQTPKHLITATGQRVTLRCSPRSGDLSVYWYQQSLDQGLQFLIQYYNGEERAKGNILERFSAQQFPDLHSELNLSSLELGDSALYFCASSVASEETQYFGPGTRLLVL.

This clone was found a few times. V usage is TRBV4-3 and J usage is TRBJ1-6; no definite D call. This CDR3 contains 15 residues. The ends were cut back, 1 base at V and 7 bases at J, with 11 bases in the middle. Germline CDR1 LGHNA, CDR2 YSLEER. The CDR3: CASSQVATLNSPLHF. CDR3 nucleotides: TGCGCCAGCAGCCAAGTCGCGACTTTGAATTCACCCCTCCACTTT.

The chain links TRBV5-1 to TRBJ2-3; no definite D call. The CDR3 length is 14 residues. Germline CDR1 and CDR2: SGHRS and YFSETQ. V lost 0 bases and J 4 bases, leaving 9 bases between the germline ends. CDR3 nucleotide sequence: TGCGCCAGCAGCTTGGGTTCTCAGGCAGATACGCAGTATTTT. It is translated as CASSLGSQADTQYF.

The CDR3 nucleotides are TGTGCCAGCAGTGTAATTGGGAGGCGCGGCTACACCTTC. This encodes CASSVIGRRGYTF. The chain couples TRBV2 to TRBJ1-2; D is unresolved. The V gene's germline CDR1 is SNHLY and CDR2 FYNNEI. V lost 4 bases, J lost 8 bases, and 14 bases lay in between. This CDR3 has 13 residues.